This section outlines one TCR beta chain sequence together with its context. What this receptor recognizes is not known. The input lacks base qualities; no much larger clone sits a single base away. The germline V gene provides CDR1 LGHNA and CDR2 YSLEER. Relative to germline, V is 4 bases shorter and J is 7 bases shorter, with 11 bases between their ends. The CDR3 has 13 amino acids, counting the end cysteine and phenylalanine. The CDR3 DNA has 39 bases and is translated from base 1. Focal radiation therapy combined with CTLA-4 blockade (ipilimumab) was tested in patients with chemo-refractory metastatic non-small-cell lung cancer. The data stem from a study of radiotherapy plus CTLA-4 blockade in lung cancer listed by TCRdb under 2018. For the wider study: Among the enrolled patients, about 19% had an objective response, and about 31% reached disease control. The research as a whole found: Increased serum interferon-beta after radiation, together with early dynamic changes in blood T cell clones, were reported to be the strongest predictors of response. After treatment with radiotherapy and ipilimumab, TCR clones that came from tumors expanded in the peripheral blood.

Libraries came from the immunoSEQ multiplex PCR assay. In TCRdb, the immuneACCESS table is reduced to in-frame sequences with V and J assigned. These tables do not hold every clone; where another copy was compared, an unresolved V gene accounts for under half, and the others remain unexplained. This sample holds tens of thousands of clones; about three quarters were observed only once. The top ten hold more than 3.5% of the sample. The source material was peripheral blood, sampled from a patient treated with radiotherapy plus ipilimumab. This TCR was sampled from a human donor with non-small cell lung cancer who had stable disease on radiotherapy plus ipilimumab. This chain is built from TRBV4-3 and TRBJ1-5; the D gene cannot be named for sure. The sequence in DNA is TGCGCCAGCAGCCCAGCTCGGTGGCAGCCCCAGCATTTT. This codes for CASSPARWQPQHF.